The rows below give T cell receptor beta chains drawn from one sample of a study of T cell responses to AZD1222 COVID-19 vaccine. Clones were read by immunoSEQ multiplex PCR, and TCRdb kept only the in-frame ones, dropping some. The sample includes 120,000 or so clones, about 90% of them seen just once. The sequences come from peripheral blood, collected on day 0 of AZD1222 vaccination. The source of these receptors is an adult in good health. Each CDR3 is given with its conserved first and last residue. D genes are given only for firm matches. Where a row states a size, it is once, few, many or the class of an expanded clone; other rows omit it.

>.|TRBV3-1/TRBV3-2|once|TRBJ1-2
TGTGCCAGCAGCCACCCCGGGACCAGGGGCTACACCTTC
CASSHPGTRGYTF
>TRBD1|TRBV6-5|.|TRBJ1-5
TGTGCCAGCAGCTACAGGGGGAGCAATCAGCCCCAGCATTTT
CASSYRGSNQPQHF
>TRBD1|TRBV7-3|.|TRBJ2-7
TGTGCCAGCAGCTTAATGGACAGGGGAAGCTACGAGCAGTACTTC
CASSLMDRGSYEQYF
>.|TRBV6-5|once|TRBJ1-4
TGTGCCAGCAGTTATAACGGAAAGAATGAAAAACTGTTTTTT
CASSYNGKNEKLFF
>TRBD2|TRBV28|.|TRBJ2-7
TGTGCCAGCAGTCCACGGACTAGCGGGAGAGACTTC
CASSPRTSGRDF
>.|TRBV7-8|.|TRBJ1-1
TGTGCCAGCAGCTTACGGGCGGGGTACCGCAATGAAGCTTTCTTT
CASSLRAGYRNEAFF
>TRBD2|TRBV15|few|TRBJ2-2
TGTGCCACCAGCTCGGGGACTAGCGGCCTGTCCGGGGAGCTGTTTTTT
CATSSGTSGLSGELFF
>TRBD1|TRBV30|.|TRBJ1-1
TGTGCCTGGAGCAGAGAGGACAGGGTGGGCACTGAAGCTTTCTTT
CAWSREDRVGTEAFF
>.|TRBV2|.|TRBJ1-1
TGTGCCAGCAGCCTATGGGCTGAAGCTTTCTTT
CASSLWAEAFF
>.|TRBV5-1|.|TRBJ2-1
TGCGCCAGCAGCTTGGCTAGGGGTAATGAGCAGTTCTTC
CASSLARGNEQFF
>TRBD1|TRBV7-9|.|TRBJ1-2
TGTGCCAGCAGCTTGATGGGACAGGGAATTCGGGTCTCTGGCTACACCTTC
CASSLMGQGIRVSGYTF
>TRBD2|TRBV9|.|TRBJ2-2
TGTGCCAGCAGCGAGAGGCGAGGGACTAGCGGGAGTAGGTACACCGGGGAGCTGTTTTTT
CASSERRGTSGSRYTGELFF
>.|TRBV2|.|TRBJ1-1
TGTGCCAGCAATTCTCGGCAGGGGTTCACTGAAGCTTTCTTT
CASNSRQGFTEAFF
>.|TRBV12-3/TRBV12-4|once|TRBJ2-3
TGTGCCAGCAGTTTAGCCGGAACAGATACGCAGTATTTT
CASSLAGTDTQYF
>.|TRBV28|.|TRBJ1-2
TGTGCCAGCAGTTTAGGGAGCTATGGCTACACCTTC
CASSLGSYGYTF
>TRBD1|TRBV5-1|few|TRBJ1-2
TGCGCCAGCAGCCTGACGGGACAGAACATCTATGGCTACACCTTC
CASSLTGQNIYGYTF
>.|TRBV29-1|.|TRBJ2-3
TGCAGCGTTGAAGATATAGGGGGGCAGTCCACAGATACGCAGTATTTT
CSVEDIGGQSTDTQYF
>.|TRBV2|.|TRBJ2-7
TGTGCCAGCAGTGATCCGACTGCATACTACGAGCAGTACTTC
CASSDPTAYYEQYF
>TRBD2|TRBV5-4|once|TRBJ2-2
TGTGCCAGCTCCCGGGGGGGGACTGCGAACACCGGGGAGCTGTTTTTT
CASSRGGTANTGELFF
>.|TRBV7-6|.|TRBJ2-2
TGTGCCAGCAGCTTAGCGCCGAGGGGGTGGACCGGGGAGCTGTTTTTT
CASSLAPRGWTGELFF
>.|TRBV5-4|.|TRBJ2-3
TGTGCCAGCAGCTGGTCCACTAGCACAGATACGCAGTATTTT
CASSWSTSTDTQYF
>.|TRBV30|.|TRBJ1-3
TGTGCCCGCGAATCTGGAAACACCATATATTTT
CARESGNTIYF
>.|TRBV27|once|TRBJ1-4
TGTGCCAGCAGTTTATGGCCCCCAGGGGTCTTTAATGAAAAACTGTTTTTT
CASSLWPPGVFNEKLFF
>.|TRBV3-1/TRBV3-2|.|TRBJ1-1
TGTGCCAGCAGCGGGCCAACTGAAGCTTTCTTT
CASSGPTEAFF
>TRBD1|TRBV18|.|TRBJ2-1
TGTGCCAGCACAGAGGGGGCGTGGACCTTCAATGAGCAGTTCTTC
CASTEGAWTFNEQFF
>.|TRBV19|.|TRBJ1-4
TGTGCCAGTAGTGACCCGGGGTCAGTTGGTGAAAAACTGTTTTTT
CASSDPGSVGEKLFF
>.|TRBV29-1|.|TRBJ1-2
TGCAGCGCCCAGAGTAACTATGGCTACACCTTC
CSAQSNYGYTF
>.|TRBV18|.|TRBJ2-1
TGTGCCAGCTCACCATTGCTAGCTTACAATGAGCAGTTCTTC
CASSPLLAYNEQFF